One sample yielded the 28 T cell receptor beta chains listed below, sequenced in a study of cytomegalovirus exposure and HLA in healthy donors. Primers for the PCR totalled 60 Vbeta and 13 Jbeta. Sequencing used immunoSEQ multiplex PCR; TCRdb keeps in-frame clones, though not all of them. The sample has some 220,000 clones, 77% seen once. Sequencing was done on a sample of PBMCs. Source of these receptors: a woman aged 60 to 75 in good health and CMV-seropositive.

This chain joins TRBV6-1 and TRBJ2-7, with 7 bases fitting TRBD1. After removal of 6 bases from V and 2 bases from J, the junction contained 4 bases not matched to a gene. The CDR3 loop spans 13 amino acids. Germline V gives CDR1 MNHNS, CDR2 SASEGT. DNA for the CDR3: TGTGCCAGCAGAGAGGGACAGCCCTACGAGCAGTACTTC. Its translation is CASREGQPYEQYF.

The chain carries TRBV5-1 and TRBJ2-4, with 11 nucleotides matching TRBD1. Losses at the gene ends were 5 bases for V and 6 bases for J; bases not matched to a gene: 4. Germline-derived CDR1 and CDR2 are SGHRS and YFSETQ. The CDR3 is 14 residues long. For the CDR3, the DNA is TGCGCCAGCAGAGATGGGACAGGGGGAAACATTCAGTACTTC. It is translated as CASRDGTGGNIQYF.

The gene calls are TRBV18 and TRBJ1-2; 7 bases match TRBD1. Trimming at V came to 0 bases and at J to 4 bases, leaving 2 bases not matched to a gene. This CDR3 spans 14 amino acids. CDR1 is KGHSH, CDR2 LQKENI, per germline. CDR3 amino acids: CASSPPGQTYGYTF. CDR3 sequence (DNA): TGTGCCAGCTCACCACCGGGACAGACCTATGGCTACACCTTC.

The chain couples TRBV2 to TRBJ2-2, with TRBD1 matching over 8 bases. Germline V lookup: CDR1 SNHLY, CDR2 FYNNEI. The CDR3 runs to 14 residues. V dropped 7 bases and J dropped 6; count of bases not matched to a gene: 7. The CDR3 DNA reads TGTGCCAGCACCCTTGACAGGGGTGCCGGGGAGCTGTTTTTT. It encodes CASTLDRGAGELFF.

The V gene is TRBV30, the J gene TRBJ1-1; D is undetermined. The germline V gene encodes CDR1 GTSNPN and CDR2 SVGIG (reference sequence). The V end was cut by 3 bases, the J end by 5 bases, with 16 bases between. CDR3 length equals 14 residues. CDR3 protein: CAWRPQGGWTEAFF. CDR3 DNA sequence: TGTGCCTGGAGGCCCCAAGGAGGCTGGACTGAAGCTTTCTTT.

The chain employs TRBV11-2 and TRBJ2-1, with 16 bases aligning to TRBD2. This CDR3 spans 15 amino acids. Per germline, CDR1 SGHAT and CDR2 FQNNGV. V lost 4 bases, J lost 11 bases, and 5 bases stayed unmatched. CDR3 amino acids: CASSSGLAGGLKQFF. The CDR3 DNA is TGTGCCAGCAGCTCGGGACTAGCGGGAGGGTTAAAGCAGTTCTTC. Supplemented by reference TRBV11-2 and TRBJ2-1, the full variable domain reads EAGVAQSPRYKIIEKRQSVAFWCNPISGHATLYWYQQILGQGPKLLIQFQNNGVVDDSQLPKDRFSAERLKGVDSTLKIQPAKLEDSAVYLCASSSGLAGGLKQFFGPGTRLTVL.

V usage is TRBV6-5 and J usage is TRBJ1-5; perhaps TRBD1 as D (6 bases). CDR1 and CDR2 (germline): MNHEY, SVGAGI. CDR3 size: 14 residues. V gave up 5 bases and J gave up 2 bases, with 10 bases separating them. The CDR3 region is CASSPRQGNQPQHF. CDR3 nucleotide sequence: TGTGCCAGCAGTCCAAGACAGGGCAATCAGCCCCAGCATTTT.

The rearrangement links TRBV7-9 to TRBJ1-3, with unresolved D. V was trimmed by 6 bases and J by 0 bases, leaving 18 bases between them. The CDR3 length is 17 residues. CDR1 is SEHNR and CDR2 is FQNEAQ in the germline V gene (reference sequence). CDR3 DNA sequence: TGTGCCAGCAGTCCAGCCCTCCCAGGTCTCTCTGGAAACACCATATATTTT. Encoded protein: CASSPALPGLSGNTIYF.

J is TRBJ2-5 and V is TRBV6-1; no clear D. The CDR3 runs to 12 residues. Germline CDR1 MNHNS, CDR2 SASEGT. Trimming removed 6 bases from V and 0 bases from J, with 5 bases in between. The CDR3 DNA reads TGTGCCAGCAGCAGGTACCAAGAGACCCAGTACTTC. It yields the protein CASSRYQETQYF.

The chain's CDR3 is CASSSSGALVYYEQFF. CDR3 bases: TGTGCCAGCAGCTCCTCAGGGGCTCTAGTTTACTATGAGCAGTTCTTC. The chain combines TRBV7-8 with TRBJ2-1, with a possible D match to TRBD1 (6 bases). V gave up 4 bases and J gave up 8 bases, with 21 bases separating them. The CDR3 sequence is 16 residues long. CDR1 and CDR2 from the germline V gene are SGHVS and FQNEAQ.

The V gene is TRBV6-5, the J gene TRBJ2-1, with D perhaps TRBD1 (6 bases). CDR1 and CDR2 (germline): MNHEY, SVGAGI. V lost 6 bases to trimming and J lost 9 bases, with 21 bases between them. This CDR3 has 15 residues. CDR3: CASRLHPNRVTEQFF. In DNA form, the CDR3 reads TGTGCCAGCAGATTACACCCTAACAGGGTGACTGAGCAGTTCTTC.

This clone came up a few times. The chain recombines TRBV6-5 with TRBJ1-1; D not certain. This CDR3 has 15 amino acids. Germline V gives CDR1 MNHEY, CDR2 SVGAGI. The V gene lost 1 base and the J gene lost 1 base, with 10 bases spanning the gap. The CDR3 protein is CASSYLGQWNTEAFF. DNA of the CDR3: TGTGCCAGCAGTTACTTGGGCCAATGGAACACTGAAGCTTTCTTT.

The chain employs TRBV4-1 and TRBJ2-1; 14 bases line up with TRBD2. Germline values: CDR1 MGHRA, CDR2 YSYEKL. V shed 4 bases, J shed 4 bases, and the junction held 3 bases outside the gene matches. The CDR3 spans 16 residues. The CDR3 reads CASSRGTSGRYNEQFF. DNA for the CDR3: TGCGCCAGCAGCCGCGGGACTAGCGGGAGATACAATGAGCAGTTCTTC.

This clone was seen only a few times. The CDR3 DNA follows: TGCGCCAGCAGCCAACAAAACTATGGCTACACCTTC. Its protein product is CASSQQNYGYTF. This sequence joins TRBV4-1 and TRBJ1-2; no reliable D call. The ends were cut back, 2 bases at V and 2 bases at J, with 3 bases in the middle. The CDR3 length is 12 residues. Germline V gene sequence: CDR1 MGHRA, CDR2 YSYEKL.

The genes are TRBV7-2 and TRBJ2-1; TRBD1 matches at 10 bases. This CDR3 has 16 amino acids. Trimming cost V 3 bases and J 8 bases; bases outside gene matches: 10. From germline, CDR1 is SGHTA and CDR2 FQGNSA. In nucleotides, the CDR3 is TGTGCCAGCAGCTTGACCCGGGACAGGGGATTCGATGAGCAGTTCTTC. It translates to CASSLTRDRGFDEQFF. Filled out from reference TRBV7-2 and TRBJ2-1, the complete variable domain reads GAGVSQSPSNKVTEKGKDVELRCDPISGHTALYWYRQSLGQGLEFLIYFQGNSAPDKSGLPSDRFSAERTGGSVSTLTIQRTQQEDSAVYLCASSLTRDRGFDEQFFGPGTRLTVL.

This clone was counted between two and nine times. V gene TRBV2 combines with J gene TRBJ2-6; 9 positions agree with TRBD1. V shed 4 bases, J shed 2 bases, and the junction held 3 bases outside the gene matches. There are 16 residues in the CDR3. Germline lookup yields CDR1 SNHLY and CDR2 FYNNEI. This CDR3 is CASSGTGGAGANVLTF. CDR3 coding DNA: TGTGCCAGCAGTGGAACAGGGGGCGCTGGGGCCAACGTCCTGACTTTC.

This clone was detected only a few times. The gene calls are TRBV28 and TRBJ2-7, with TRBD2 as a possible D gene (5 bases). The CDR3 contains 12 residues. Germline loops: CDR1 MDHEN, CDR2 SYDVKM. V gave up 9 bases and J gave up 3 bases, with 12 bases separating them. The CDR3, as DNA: TGTGCCAGTACCGGGATAGACTACGAGCAGTACTTC. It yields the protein CASTGIDYEQYF.

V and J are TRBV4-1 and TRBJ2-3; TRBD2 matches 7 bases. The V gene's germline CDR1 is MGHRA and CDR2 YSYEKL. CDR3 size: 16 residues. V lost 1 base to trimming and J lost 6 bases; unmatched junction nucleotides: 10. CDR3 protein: CASSQGAGESLDTQYF. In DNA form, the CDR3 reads TGCGCCAGCAGCCAAGGCGCGGGGGAGTCATTGGATACGCAGTATTTT.

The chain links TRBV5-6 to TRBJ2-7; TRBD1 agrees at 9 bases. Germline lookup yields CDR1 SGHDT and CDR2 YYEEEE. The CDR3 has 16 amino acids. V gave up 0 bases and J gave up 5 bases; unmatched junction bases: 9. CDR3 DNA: TGTGCCAGCAGCTTGGTCGGGGACAGGGCAGACCACGAGCAGTACTTC. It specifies CASSLVGDRADHEQYF.

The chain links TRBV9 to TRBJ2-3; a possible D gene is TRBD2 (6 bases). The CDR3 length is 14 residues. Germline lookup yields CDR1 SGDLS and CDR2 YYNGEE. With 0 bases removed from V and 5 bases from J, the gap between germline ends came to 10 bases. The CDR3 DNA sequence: TGTGCCAGCAGCGTAGTGCTCGGGGGAGATACGCAGTATTTT. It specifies CASSVVLGGDTQYF.

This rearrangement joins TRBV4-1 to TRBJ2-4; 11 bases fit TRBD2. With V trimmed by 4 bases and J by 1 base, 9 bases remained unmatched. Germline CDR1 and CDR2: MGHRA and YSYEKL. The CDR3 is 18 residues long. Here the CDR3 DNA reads TGCGCCAGCAGCCGGGGGCTAGCGGGGGGTAGGGCCAAAAACATTCAGTACTTC. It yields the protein CASSRGLAGGRAKNIQYF.

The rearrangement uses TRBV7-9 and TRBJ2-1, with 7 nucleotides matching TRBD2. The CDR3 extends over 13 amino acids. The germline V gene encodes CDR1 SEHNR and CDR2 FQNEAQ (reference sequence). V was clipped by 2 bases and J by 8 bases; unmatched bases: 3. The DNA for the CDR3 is TGTGCCAGCAGCTTAACGCGGGAGTATGAGCAGTTCTTC. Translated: CASSLTREYEQFF.

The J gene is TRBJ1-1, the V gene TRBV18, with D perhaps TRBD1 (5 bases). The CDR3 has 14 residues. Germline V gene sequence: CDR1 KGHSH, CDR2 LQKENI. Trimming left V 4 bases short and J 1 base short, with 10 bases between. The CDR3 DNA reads TGTGCCAGCTCACGACTCACAGGGAACACTGAAGCTTTCTTT. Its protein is CASSRLTGNTEAFF.

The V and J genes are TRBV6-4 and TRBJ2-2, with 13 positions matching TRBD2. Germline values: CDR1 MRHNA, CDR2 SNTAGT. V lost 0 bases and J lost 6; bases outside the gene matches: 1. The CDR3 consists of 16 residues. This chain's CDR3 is CASSDSGTSGAGELFF. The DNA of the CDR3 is TGTGCCAGCAGTGACTCTGGGACTAGCGGGGCCGGGGAGCTGTTTTTT.

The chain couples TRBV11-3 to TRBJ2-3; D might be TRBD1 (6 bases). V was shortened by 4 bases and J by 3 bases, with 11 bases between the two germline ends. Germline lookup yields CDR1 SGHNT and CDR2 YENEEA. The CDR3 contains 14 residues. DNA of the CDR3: TGTGCCAGCAGCTCTCAGGGGTTTACAGATACGCAGTATTTT. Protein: CASSSQGFTDTQYF.

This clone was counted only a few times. CDR3 amino acids: CASSRDTYSYEQYF. In DNA, the CDR3 is TGTGCCAGCAGTCGGGACACTTACTCCTACGAGCAGTACTTC. The chain couples TRBV6-6 to TRBJ2-7; perhaps TRBD1 as D (6 bases). V lost 5 bases and J 0 bases, leaving 11 bases between the germline ends. Per germline, CDR1 MNHNY and CDR2 SVGAGI (reference sequence). The CDR3 consists of 14 residues.

The DNA of the CDR3 is TGTGCCAGCTCCTTGGACTACCGGGGGACCCAGTACTTC. Encoded protein: CASSLDYRGTQYF. The rearrangement uses TRBV6-4 and TRBJ2-5; weak D call: TRBD2 (6 bases). Deletions cut 8 bases from V and 7 bases from J, with 17 bases between. The CDR3 loop spans 13 amino acids. Looked up from germline, CDR1 is MRHNA and CDR2 is SNTAGT.

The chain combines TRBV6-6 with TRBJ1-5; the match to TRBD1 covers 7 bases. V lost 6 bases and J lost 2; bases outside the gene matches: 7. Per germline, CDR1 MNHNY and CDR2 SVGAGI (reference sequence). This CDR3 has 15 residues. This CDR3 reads CASRQSGGGNQPQHF. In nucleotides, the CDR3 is TGTGCCAGCAGACAGTCAGGGGGTGGCAATCAGCCCCAGCATTTT.